A single sample is the source of the 17 T cell receptor beta chains below, sequenced in a study of PD-1 blockade in classical Hodgkin lymphoma. Assay used: immunoSEQ multiplex PCR; TCRdb lists only in-frame clones, some missing. Of 10,000 to 15,000 clones in the sample, about 80% were seen once. Relapses following autologous stem cell transplantation were seen in all patients, with brentuximab vedotin exposure varying. Here the sequenced sample was peripheral blood mononuclear cells (PBMCs), taken at baseline. The receptor set was obtained from a human donor with classical Hodgkin lymphoma.

The chain is built from TRBV7-2 and TRBJ2-5, with D perhaps TRBD2 (7 bases). Germline V gives CDR1 SGHTA, CDR2 FQGNSA. The CDR3 is 15 amino acids. V was shortened by 0 bases and J by 4 bases, with 12 bases between the two germline ends. CDR3 nucleotide sequence: TGTGCCAGCAGCTTAGCTTCGGGGGGCGCAGAGACCCAGTACTTC. Protein product: CASSLASGGAETQYF.

The CDR3 region is CASSSSGGVGEKLFF. The CDR3 DNA is TGTGCCAGCAGCTCCTCAGGGGGAGTAGGGGAAAAACTGTTTTTT. The chain employs TRBV7-2 and TRBJ1-4, with 7 bases that match TRBD1. Trimming took 4 bases from V and 8 from J; bases not matched to a gene: 10. Germline V gene sequence: CDR1 SGHTA, CDR2 FQGNSA. The CDR3 is made up of 15 amino acids.

The chain links TRBV5-1 to TRBJ1-4; maybe TRBD1 (5 bases). The CDR3 is 13 amino acids. Germline CDR1 is SGHRS and CDR2 is YFSETQ. Trimming removed 4 bases from V and 7 bases from J, with 11 bases in between. The CDR3 DNA reads TGCGCCAGCAGCACCCAGGGAGCTGAAAAACTGTTTTTT. It yields the protein CASSTQGAEKLFF.

This clone occurred a few times. The V gene is TRBV5-4, the J gene TRBJ1-2; 8 bases line up with TRBD1. From germline, CDR1 is SGHNT and CDR2 YYREEE (reference sequence). This CDR3 contains 15 residues. Trimming removed 3 bases from V and 2 bases from J; junction bases left unmatched: 6. CDR3 sequence reads: CASSSPGTGNYGYTF. DNA of the CDR3: TGTGCCAGCAGCTCCCCCGGGACAGGAAACTATGGCTACACCTTC.

The genes are TRBV7-9 and TRBJ1-2; 7 bases map to TRBD1. Germline V lookup: CDR1 SEHNR, CDR2 FQNEAQ (reference sequence). The CDR3 consists of 12 residues. V shed 4 bases, J shed 9 bases, and the junction held 5 bases outside the gene matches. The CDR3 coding sequence is TGTGCCAGCAGCTCCCCAGGGGGAAGCTACACCTTC. Translated, it gives CASSSPGGSYTF.

The chain uses TRBV19 and TRBJ1-1; no firm D call. Germline CDR1 and CDR2: LNHDA and SQIVND (reference sequence). CDR3 length: 15 amino acids. V lost 7 bases and J 0 bases, leaving 15 bases between the germline ends. CDR3 protein: CASINVRIMNTEAFF. CDR3 in DNA: TGTGCCAGTATTAACGTAAGGATCATGAACACTGAAGCTTTCTTT.

This chain joins TRBV14 and TRBJ2-1; D is ambiguous. The CDR3 has 13 amino acids. V lost 0 bases, J lost 8 bases, and 8 bases lay in between. Germline V CDR1 and CDR2: SGHDN, FVKESK. The CDR3 here is CASSQDGFYEQFF. Written as DNA, the CDR3 is TGTGCCAGCAGCCAAGATGGGTTTTATGAGCAGTTCTTC.

The chain combines TRBV11-2 with TRBJ1-1; 9 bases fit TRBD1. From germline, CDR1 is SGHAT and CDR2 FQNNGV. The V segment lost 6 bases and the J segment 4 bases; nucleotides outside the gene matches: 6. This CDR3 is built from 14 residues. CDR3 nucleotides: TGTGCCAGCAGGCGGGACAGGGCGGGCACTGAAGCTTTCTTT. Its protein is CASRRDRAGTEAFF. Based on the CDR3 plus reference TRBV11-2 and TRBJ1-1, the full variable domain is EAGVAQSPRYKIIEKRQSVAFWCNPISGHATLYWYQQILGQGPKLLIQFQNNGVVDDSQLPKDRFSAERLKGVDSTLKIQPAKLEDSAVYLCASRRDRAGTEAFFGQGTRLTVV.

The rearrangement uses TRBV28 and TRBJ1-3, with D hard to call. V shed 2 bases and J shed 1 base, with 12 bases lying between them. Germline values: CDR1 MDHEN, CDR2 SYDVKM. The CDR3 covers 16 residues. The CDR3 sequence: CASSLRLVSSGNTIYF. The CDR3 coding sequence is TGTGCCAGCAGTTTACGCCTGGTCTCTTCTGGAAACACCATATATTTT. The complete variable domain, with remaining parts taken from reference TRBV28 and TRBJ1-3, reads DVKVTQSSRYLVKRTGEKVFLECVQDMDHENMFWYRQDPGLGLRLIYFSYDVKMKEKGDIPEGYSVSREKKERFSLILESASTNQTSMYLCASSLRLVSSGNTIYFGEGSWLTVV.

As for this clone: Given a much more abundant clone one base away, this may be a read error. This chain links TRBV18 with TRBJ1-2; a weak D match, TRBD1 (5 bases). Germline V gene lookup returns CDR1 KGHSH and CDR2 LQKENI. The CDR3 runs 13 residues. V was clipped by 2 bases and J by 7 bases, with 11 bases between them. CDR3 region: CASSPNRRIGYTF. CDR3 in DNA: TGTGCCAGCTCACCAAACAGGAGAATTGGCTACACCTTC.

By share of the sample, this clone is medium-sized. The chain has TRBV12-5 and TRBJ1-2, with 9 bases fitting TRBD1. The junction had 4 bases not matched to a gene; V was cut back by 1 base and J by 4 bases. This CDR3 is built from 15 residues. Germline CDR1 and CDR2: LGHNT and FRNRAP. The CDR3: CASGLGQGGAYGYTF. In DNA form, the CDR3 reads TGTGCTAGTGGTTTGGGACAGGGGGGCGCCTATGGCTACACCTTC.

The rearrangement joins TRBV5-4 to TRBJ1-2; the match to TRBD1 covers 9 bases. This CDR3 comprises 13 residues. J lost 8 bases, V lost 4 bases, and 6 bases had no gene match. Per the germline V gene, CDR1 is SGHNT and CDR2 is YYREEE (reference sequence). CDR3 coding DNA: TGTGCCAGCAGCCTACAGGGGGCGCAGGGCTACACCTTC. Translating it yields CASSLQGAQGYTF.

This clone has only a few counts. The rearrangement links TRBV7-2 to TRBJ1-1; 7 bases match TRBD1. From germline, CDR1 is SGHTA and CDR2 FQGNSA. This CDR3 spans 15 amino acids. Trimming at V came to 5 bases and at J to 0 bases, leaving 6 bases not matched to a gene. The CDR3 here is CASSTRTGVNTEAFF. The DNA for the CDR3 is TGTGCCAGCAGCACACGGACAGGAGTGAACACTGAAGCTTTCTTT.

The chain employs TRBV11-2 and TRBJ2-2; no clear D gene. The CDR3 loop spans 12 amino acids. Germline V gene lookup returns CDR1 SGHAT and CDR2 FQNNGV. V lost 3 bases and J 5 bases, leaving 4 bases between the germline ends. CDR3 DNA: TGTGCCAGCAGCTTGGAGACCGGGGAGCTGTTTTTT. Translated: CASSLETGELFF.

This chain connects TRBV9 to TRBJ2-1; tentatively, D is TRBD2 (6 bases). CDR3 length equals 16 residues. CDR1 SGDLS and CDR2 YYNGEE come from the germline V gene. Trimming removed 0 bases from V and 2 bases from J, with 12 bases in between. CDR3 amino acids: CASSVATSRTYNEQFF. CDR3 nucleotides: TGTGCCAGCAGCGTAGCAACTAGCCGGACCTACAATGAGCAGTTCTTC.

This clone was seen a handful of times. The chain carries TRBV6-4 and TRBJ1-6, with 9 bases identical to TRBD1. V shed 6 bases and J 5 bases; nucleotides not matched to a gene: 5. This CDR3 is 15 amino acids long. The V gene's germline CDR1 is MRHNA and CDR2 SNTAGT. In nucleotides, the CDR3 is TGTGCCAGCAGCTTGACAGGGGGTAATAATTCACCCCTCCACTTT. Protein product: CASSLTGGNNSPLHF.

By its share, this clone is medium-sized (0.01 to 0.1%). The CDR3, as DNA: TGTGCCAGCAGCTTAGTTAGCGGGGGGGCCAGCTCCTACAATGAGCAGTTCTTC. Its protein product is CASSLVSGGASSYNEQFF. This chain links TRBV7-8 with TRBJ2-1, with TRBD2 matching 11 bases. The V segment lost 1 base and the J segment 0 bases; nucleotides outside the gene matches: 5. Germline assignment: CDR1 SGHVS and CDR2 FQNEAQ. The CDR3 runs 18 residues.